A selection of T cell receptor beta chains follows, all from one sample in a study of blood T cell repertoires in COVID-19. Clones were read by immunoSEQ multiplex PCR, and TCRdb kept only the in-frame ones, dropping some. The table includes about 130,000 clones, 84% detected once. Specimen: peripheral blood. The receptors derive from a woman aged 30 to 39 who had recovered from COVID-19. CDR3s include the opening cysteine and the closing phenylalanine or tryptophan. The D gene is left open where the match is weak. A row's size may be missing; if present it is once, few, many or a size class.

J	V	size	D	DNA	CDR3
TRBJ2-5	TRBV6-4	few	NA	TGTGCCAGCAGTGACGAGGTGGCCCCACCGTCCCAGTACTTC	CASSDEVAPPSQYF
TRBJ1-1	TRBV2	NA	NA	TGTGCCAGCAGTAAGAACTTGAACACTGAAGCTTTCTTT	CASSKNLNTEAFF
TRBJ1-3	TRBV5-1	NA	TRBD1	TGCGCCAGCAGCTTGGCGTCGGGGACAGGCATCGGGGGAAACACCATATATTTT	CASSLASGTGIGGNTIYF
TRBJ2-7	TRBV21-1	NA	NA	TGTGCCAGCAGCAATGATCACAAGGAGGACGAGCAGTACTTC	CASSNDHKEDEQYF
TRBJ2-3	TRBV9	once	TRBD2	TGTGCCAGCAGCGTAGGTCTAGCGGGGGATAGGGGTACGCAGTATTTT	CASSVGLAGDRGTQYF
TRBJ2-3	TRBV11-1	NA	NA	TGTGCCAGCAGCTACGGGACTTCAAGCACAGATACGCAGTATTTT	CASSYGTSSTDTQYF
TRBJ2-3	TRBV5-1	NA	TRBD2	TGCGCCAGCAGCTCAACTAGCGGGCCCACAGATACGCAGTATTTT	CASSSTSGPTDTQYF
TRBJ2-2	TRBV6-6	once	TRBD2	TGTGCCAGCAGTCGGGGACTAGCGGGAGTTGGGACCGGGGAGCTGTTTTTT	CASSRGLAGVGTGELFF
TRBJ1-2	TRBV5-1	NA	NA	TGCGCCAGCAGCTTGCGTCTGGACAGTAACTATGGCTACACCTTC	CASSLRLDSNYGYTF
TRBJ1-1	TRBV6-5	few	NA	TGTGCCAGTAGTATAGGGGGCACTGAAGCTTTCTTT	CASSIGGTEAFF